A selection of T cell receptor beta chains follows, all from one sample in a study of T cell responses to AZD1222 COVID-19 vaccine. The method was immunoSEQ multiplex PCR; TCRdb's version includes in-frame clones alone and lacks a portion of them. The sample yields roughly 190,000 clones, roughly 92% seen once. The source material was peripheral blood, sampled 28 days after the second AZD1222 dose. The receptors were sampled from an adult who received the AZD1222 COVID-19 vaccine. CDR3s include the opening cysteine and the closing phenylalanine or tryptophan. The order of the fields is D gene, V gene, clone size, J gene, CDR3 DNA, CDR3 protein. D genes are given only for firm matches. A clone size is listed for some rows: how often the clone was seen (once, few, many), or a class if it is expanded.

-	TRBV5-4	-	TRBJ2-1	TGTGCCAGCAGCTTGGTGTTAGGGGGGGGCGATGAGCAGTTCTTC	CASSLVLGGGDEQFF
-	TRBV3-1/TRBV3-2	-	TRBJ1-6	TGTGCCAGCAGCCAAGAGGCGTCCTATAATTCACCCCTCCACTTT	CASSQEASYNSPLHF
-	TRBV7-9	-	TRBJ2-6	TGTGCCAGCAGCTTTTCACAAGTCCTGACTTTC	CASSFSQVLTF
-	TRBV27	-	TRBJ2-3	TGTGCCAGCAGGTGGGACGTCAGAAACACAGATACGCAGTATTTT	CASRWDVRNTDTQYF
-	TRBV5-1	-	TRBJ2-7	TGCGCCAGCAGCTTGGTGCAGGGCCCGTACGAGCAGTACTTC	CASSLVQGPYEQYF
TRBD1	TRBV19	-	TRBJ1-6	TGTGCCAGTAGTAGGAGGAGGGACAGTACACAGAATTCACCCCTCCACTTT	CASSRRRDSTQNSPLHF
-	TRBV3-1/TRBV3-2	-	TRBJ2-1	TGTGCCAGCGGAAAAAACAATGAGCAGTTCTTC	CASGKNNEQFF
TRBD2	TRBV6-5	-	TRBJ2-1	TGTGCCAGCAGTTCTTCTAGCGGGGCGGCCGGGGATGAGCAGTTCTTC	CASSSSSGAAGDEQFF
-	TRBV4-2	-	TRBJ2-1	TGTGCCAGCAGCCAAGTGGGAAATGAGCAGTTCTTC	CASSQVGNEQFF
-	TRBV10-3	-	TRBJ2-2	TGTGCCATCATAAGCGGAACCGGGGAGCTGTTTTTT	CAIISGTGELFF
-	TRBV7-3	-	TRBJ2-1	TGTGCCAGCAGCTTGGTAAGGGGAGACGAGCAGTTCTTC	CASSLVRGDEQFF
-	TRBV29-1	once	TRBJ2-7	TGCAGCGTGATCTTAACGCCGACTACCGAGCAGTACTTC	CSVILTPTTEQYF
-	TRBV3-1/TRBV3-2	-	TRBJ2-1	TGTGCCAGCAGCTACTTTAGGACAACCCTCAATGAGCAGTTCTTC	CASSYFRTTLNEQFF
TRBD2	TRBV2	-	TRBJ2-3	TGTGCCAGCAGCGGAGGACTAGCGGCAACAGATACGCAGTATTTT	CASSGGLAATDTQYF
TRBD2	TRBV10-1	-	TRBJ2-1	TGCGCCAGCAGTACTAGCGGGAGCCCCCAGGGTGAGCAGTTCTTC	CASSTSGSPQGEQFF
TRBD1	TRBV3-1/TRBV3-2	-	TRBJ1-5	TGTGCCAGCAGCCAATGGACAGGGGAGAATCAGCCCCAGCATTTT	CASSQWTGENQPQHF
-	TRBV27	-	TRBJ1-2	TGTGCCAGCAGCCAGACGGGAAACTATGGCTACACCTTC	CASSQTGNYGYTF
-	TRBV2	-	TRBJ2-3	TGTGCCAGCAGCCCCACAATCCTCAGCCGTCGGACAGATACGCAGTATTTT	CASSPTILSRRTDTQYF